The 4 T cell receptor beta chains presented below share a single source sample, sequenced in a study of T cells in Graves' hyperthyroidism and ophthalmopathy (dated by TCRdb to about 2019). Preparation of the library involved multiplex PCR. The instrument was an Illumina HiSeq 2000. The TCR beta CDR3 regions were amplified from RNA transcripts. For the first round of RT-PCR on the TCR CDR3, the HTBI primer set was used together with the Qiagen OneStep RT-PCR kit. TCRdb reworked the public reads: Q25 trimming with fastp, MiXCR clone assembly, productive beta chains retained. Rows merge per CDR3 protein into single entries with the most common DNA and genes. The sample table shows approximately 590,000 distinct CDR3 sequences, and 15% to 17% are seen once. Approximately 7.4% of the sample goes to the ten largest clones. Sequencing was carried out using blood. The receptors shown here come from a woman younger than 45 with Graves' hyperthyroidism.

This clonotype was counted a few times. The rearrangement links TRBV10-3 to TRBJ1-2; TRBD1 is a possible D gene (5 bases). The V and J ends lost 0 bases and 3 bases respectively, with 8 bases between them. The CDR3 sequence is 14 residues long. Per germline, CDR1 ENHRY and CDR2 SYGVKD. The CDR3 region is CAISESRGDYGYTF. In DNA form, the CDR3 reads TGTGCCATCAGTGAGTCACGAGGGGACTATGGCTACACCTTC.

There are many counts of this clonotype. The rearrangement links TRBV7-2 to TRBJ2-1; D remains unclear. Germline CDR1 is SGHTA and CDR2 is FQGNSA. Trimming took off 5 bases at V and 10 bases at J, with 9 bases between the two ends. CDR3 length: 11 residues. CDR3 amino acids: CASSPDREQFF. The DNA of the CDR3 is TGTGCCAGCAGCCCCGATCGGGAGCAGTTCTTC.

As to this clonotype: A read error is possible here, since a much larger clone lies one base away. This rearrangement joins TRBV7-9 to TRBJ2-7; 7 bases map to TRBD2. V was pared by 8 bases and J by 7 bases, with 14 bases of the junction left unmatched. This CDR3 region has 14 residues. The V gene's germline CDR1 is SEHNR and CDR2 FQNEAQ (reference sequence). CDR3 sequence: CASGRTSSRWEQYF. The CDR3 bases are TGTGCCAGCGGTCGGACTAGTTCGCGTTGGGAGCAGTACTTC.

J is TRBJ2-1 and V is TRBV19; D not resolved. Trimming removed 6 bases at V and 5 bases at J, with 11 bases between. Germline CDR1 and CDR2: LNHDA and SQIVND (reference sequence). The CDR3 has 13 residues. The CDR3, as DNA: TGTGCCAGTAGACGGATTGGGGACAATGAGCAGTTCTTC. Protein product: CASRRIGDNEQFF.